This T cell receptor (beta chain) came from a study of CD8+CD57+ T cells in acquired aplastic anemia (dated by TCRdb to between 2017 and 2018). Turning to the overall study: Extracted DNA from sorted CD4+ and CD8+ cells averaged about 3 ug, ranging from about 0.18 to 27.4 ug. CD8+CD57+ expansion was defined as frequency above the mean frequency observed in healthy subjects. Overall study outcomes, separate from this receptor: About 28 CD8+ CDR3 sequences were found in both patients and controls but appeared to be highly expressed in patients and within the immunodominant clones of the patients. Between patients and healthy controls, no significant difference in CD8+ Simpson's diversity was found (P=0.060).

Points on this clonotype: There is no known antigen for this receptor. Per-base quality was not reported, and no clone a single base away is much larger than it.

From V the trimming removes 10 bases and from J it removes 3 bases, while the gene matches leave 6 bases of the junction unaccounted for. The CDR3 has 15 amino acids, counting the end cysteine and phenylalanine. The read is trimmed to its CDR3 DNA, 45 bases read in frame from base 1. CDR1 and CDR2 (LNHDA, SQIVND) derive from the germline V gene (reference sequence). Flow cytometry had shown CD8+CD57+ cell expansion in the patients selected for sequencing. All patients had severe acquired aplastic anemia diagnosed by International Study of Aplastic Anemia and Agranulocytosis and Camitta criteria. No therapy had been received by the patients at the time of blood sampling. The study deep-sequenced TCR repertoires of sorted CD4+ and CD8+ blood T cells from severe aplastic anemia patients and healthy subjects. In the USA, patient enrollment took place under clinicaltrials.gov protocols 00001620, 01623167, 00001397, 00071045, 00081523 and 00961064. Ficoll-Paque density gradient centrifugation was used to isolate peripheral blood mononuclear cells. Before DNA was extracted, CD4+ and CD8+ T cells were sorted using either FACS or magnetic beads.

Genomic DNA served as template for TCR beta VDJ combination and CDR3 sequence profiling. An Illumina HiSeq 2000 was used for TCR repertoire sequencing. The paper's processing steps were these. Repertoires were assessed using TRBV/TRBJ rearrangement plots, CDR3 size and DJ length profiles, and Simpson's diversity index. The most abundant DNA sequence in the deep sequencing data was taken as the immunodominant clone. CDR3 amino acid sequences were screened for sharing across subjects and compared with published repertoires and the VDJdb database. Clones were called with MiXCR by TCRdb after fastp trimmed the public reads at Q25, and only in-frame beta chains were retained. Rows matching on CDR3 protein sequence are summarized as one entry with the most common DNA and genes. Here the V and J calls rest on TCRdb's processing, not on the authors' analysis. The table for this sample lists 170,000 or so distinct CDR3 sequences; nearly 65% of them were counted only once. More than 40% of the sample rests with the top ten.

The receptor was isolated from a human donor with aplastic anemia. The sequencing sample was made of sorted CD4+, CD8+, or CD8+CD57+ T cells (not recorded which) from PBMCs. The chain is assembled from TRBV19 and TRBJ2-4, with 13 bases aligning to TRBD2. The DNA reads TGTGCCACCAGACTAGCGGGGGGTTACAAAAACATTCAGTACTTC. Protein translation: CATRLAGGYKNIQYF.